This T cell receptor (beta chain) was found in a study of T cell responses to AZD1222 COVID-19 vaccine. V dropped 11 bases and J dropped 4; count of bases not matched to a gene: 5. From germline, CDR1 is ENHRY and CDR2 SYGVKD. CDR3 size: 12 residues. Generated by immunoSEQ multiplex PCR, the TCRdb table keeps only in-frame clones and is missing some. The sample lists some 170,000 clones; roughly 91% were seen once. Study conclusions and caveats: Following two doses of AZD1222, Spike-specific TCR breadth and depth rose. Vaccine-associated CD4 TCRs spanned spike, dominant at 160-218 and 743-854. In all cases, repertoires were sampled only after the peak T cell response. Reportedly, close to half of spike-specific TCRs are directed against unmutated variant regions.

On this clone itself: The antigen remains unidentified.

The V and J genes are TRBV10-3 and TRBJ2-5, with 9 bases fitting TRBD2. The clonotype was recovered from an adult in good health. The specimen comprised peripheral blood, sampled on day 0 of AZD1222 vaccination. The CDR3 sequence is CASAGGGETQYF. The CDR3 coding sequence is TGTGCCTCAGCGGGAGGAGGAGAGACCCAGTACTTC.